This T cell receptor (beta chain) was sequenced during a study of blood T cell repertoires in COVID-19. Study-wide context: Samples taken during acute and convalescent COVID-19 were collected in the United States, Italy and Spain. PBMCs, B-cell-depleted T cells, or T cells provided the cDNA or gDNA that made up the material.

Germline CDR1 reads SGHNT; CDR2 reads YYREEE (reference sequence). Losses at the gene ends were 5 bases for V and 8 bases for J; bases not matched to a gene: 9. This CDR3 is built from 15 residues. Original processing notes: The assay estimated nucleated cells by amplifying reference gene primers. Sequencing was performed with immunoSEQ multiplex PCR; in TCRdb, only in-frame clones are kept and a portion is missing. Clone size and V and J calls were adopted from that table, with D and trimming inferred from the DNA. Of a few hundred thousand clones in the sample, over 75% were seen once. The source material was peripheral blood. The receptor was derived from a woman aged 25 to 39 with COVID-19, enrolled during active disease. J is TRBJ2-1 and V is TRBV5-4, with TRBD2 matching 11 bases. The CDR3 spells CASSHAPTSGDEQFF. Written as DNA, the CDR3 is TGTGCCAGCAGTCACGCCCCGACTAGCGGGGATGAGCAGTTCTTC.